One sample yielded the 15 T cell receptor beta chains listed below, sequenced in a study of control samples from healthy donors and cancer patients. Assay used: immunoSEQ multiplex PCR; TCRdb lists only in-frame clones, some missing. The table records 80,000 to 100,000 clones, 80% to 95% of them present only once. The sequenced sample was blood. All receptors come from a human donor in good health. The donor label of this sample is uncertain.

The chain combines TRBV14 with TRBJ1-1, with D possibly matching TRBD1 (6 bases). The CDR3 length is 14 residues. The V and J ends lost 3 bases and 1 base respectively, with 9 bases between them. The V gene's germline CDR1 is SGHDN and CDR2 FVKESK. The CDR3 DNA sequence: TGTGCCAGCAGCCAGGTCAGGGGGAACACTGAAGCTTTCTTT. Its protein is CASSQVRGNTEAFF. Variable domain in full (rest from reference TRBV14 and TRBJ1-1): EAGVTQFPSHSVIEKGQTVTLRCDPISGHDNLYWYRRVMGKEIKFLLHFVKESKQDESGMPNNRFLAERTGGTYSTLKVQPAELEDSGVYFCASSQVRGNTEAFFGQGTRLTVV.

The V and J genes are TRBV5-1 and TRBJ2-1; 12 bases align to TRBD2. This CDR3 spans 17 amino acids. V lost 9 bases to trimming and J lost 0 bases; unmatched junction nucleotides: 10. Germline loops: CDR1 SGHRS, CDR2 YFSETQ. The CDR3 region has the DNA TGCGCCACCGGCCTAGCGGGGGGGTTTAGCTCCTACAATGAGCAGTTCTTC. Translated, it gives CATGLAGGFSSYNEQFF.

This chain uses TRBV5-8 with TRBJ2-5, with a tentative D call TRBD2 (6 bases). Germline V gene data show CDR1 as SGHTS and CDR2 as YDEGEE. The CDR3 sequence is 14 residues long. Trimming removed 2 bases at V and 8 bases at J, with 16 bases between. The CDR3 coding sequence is TGTGCCAGCAGCTTAGGGACTCCGCGAAGTACCCAGTACTTC. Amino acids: CASSLGTPRSTQYF.

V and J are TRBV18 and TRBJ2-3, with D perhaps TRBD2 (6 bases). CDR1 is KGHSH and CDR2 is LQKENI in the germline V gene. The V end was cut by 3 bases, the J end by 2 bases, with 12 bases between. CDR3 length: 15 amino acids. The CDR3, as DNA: TGTGCCAGCTCACCCCTTAGCGGATTCACAGATACGCAGTATTTT. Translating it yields CASSPLSGFTDTQYF.

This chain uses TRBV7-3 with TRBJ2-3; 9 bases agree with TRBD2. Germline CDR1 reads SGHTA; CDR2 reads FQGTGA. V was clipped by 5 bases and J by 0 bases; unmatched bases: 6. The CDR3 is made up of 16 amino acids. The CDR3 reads CASSPGTSSSTDTQYF. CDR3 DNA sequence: TGTGCCAGCAGCCCTGGGACTAGCTCAAGCACAGATACGCAGTATTTT.

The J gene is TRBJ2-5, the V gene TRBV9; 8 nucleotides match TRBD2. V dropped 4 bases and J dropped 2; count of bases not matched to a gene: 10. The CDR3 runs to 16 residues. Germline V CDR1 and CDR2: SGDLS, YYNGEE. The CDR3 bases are TGTGCCAGCAGCCCGGGAGCGGGGGAGGGTCAAGAGACCCAGTACTTC. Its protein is CASSPGAGEGQETQYF.

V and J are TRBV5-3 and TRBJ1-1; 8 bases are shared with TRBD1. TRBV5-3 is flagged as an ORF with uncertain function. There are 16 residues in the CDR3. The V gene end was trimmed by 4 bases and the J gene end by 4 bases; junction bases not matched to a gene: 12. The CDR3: CARSRRTGRGSTEAFF. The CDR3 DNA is TGTGCCAGAAGCAGGCGGACAGGGAGGGGAAGCACTGAAGCTTTCTTT.

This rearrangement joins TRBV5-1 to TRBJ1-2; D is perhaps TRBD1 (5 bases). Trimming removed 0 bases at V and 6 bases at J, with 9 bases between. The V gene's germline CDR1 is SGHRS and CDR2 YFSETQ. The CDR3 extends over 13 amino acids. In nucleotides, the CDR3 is TGCGCCAGCAGCTTGGATCCAGGGCATGGCTACACCTTC. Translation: CASSLDPGHGYTF.

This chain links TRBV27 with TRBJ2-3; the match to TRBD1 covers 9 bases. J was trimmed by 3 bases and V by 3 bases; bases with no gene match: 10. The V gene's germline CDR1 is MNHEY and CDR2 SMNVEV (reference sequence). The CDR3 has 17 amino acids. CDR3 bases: TGTGCCAGCAGTTTCGCCGGGACAGGGACGGGGACAGATACGCAGTATTTT. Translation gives CASSFAGTGTGTDTQYF.

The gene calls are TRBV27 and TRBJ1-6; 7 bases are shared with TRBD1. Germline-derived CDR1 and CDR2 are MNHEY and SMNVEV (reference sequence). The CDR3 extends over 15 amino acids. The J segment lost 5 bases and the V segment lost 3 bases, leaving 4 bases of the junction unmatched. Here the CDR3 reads CASSLQGVNNSPLHF. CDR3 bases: TGTGCCAGCAGTTTGCAGGGGGTCAATAATTCACCCCTCCACTTT.

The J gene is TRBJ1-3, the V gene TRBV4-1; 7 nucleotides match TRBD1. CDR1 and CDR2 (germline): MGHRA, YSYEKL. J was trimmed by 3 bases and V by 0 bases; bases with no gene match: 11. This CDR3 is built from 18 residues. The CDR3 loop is CASSQDAGIGGFGNTIYF. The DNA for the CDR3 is TGCGCCAGCAGCCAAGATGCGGGTATAGGGGGCTTTGGAAACACCATATATTTT.

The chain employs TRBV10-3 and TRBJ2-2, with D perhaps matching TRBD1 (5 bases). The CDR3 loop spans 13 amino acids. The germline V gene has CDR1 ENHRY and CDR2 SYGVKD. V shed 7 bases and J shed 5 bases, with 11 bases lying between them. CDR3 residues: CAITQGGTGELFF. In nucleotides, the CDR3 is TGTGCCATCACCCAGGGTGGAACCGGGGAGCTGTTTTTT.

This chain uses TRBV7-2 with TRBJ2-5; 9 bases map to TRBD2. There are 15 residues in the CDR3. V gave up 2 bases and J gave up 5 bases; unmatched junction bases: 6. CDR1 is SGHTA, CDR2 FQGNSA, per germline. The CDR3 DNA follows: TGTGCCAGCAGCTTAAGGCGGGGGGGCTGGGAGACCCAGTACTTC. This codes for CASSLRRGGWETQYF.

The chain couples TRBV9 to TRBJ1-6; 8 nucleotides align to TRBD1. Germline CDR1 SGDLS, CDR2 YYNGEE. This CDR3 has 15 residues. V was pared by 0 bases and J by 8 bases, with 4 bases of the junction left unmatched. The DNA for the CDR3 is TGTGCCAGCAGCGTAGGGACAGGGATTTATTCACCCCTCCACTTT. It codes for CASSVGTGIYSPLHF.

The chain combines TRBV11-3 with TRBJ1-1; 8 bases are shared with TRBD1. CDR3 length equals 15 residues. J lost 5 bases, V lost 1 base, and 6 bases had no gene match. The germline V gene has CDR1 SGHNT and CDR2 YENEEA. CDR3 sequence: CASSLGGQAGTEAFF. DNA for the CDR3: TGTGCCAGCAGCTTAGGGGGACAGGCGGGGACTGAAGCTTTCTTT.